The 27 T cell receptor beta chains given below trace back to one sample, sequenced in a study of blood T cells in healthy people across ages. Then a second PCR, running about 6 to 11 cycles, was carried out with a sample-barcoded 5' primer and a J-beta primer mix. In TCRdb, the 5' RACE reads were re-called with MiXCR into one record per CDR3 protein. The repertoire holds around 1,800,000 distinct CDR3 sequences, with roughly 43% as singletons. The sequencing sample was made of blood. The receptor set was obtained from a human donor in good health.

The rearrangement links TRBV4-1 to TRBJ2-6, with TRBD2 as a possible D gene (6 bases). The CDR3 covers 17 residues. CDR1 MGHRA and CDR2 YSYEKL come from the germline V gene. V shed 6 bases and J shed 3 bases, with 18 bases lying between them. The chain's CDR3 is CASRQTSSGLGANVLTF. The CDR3 coding sequence is TGCGCCAGCAGGCAGACTAGTTCGGGGCTTGGGGCCAACGTCCTGACTTTC.

This clonotype was seen a handful of times. V usage is TRBV20-1 and J usage is TRBJ2-6; 12 positions agree with TRBD1. Germline V gene sequence: CDR1 DFQATT, CDR2 SNEGSKA (reference sequence). The V gene end was trimmed by 8 bases and the J gene end by 2 bases; junction bases not matched to a gene: 7. The CDR3 covers 16 residues. Here the CDR3 DNA reads TGCAGTACTCCCGGGACAGGGGGCGCTGGGGCCAACGTCCTGACTTTC. Translated, it gives CSTPGTGGAGANVLTF.

For this clonotype: The junction departs from the called germline gene at one end, perhaps through a read error. This chain links TRBV20-1 with TRBJ2-3; 8 bases map to TRBD2. Per the germline V gene, CDR1 is DFQATT and CDR2 is SNEGSKA (reference sequence). The CDR3 loop spans 16 amino acids. CDR3 sequence (DNA): TGCAGTGCAAGAGGTCAAGGCGGGGGGAATACAGATACGCGGTATTTT. Translating it yields CSARGQGGGNTDTRYF.

The chain links TRBV25-1 to TRBJ2-5; D unclear. CDR3 length equals 18 residues. Germline CDR1 MGHDK, CDR2 SYGVNS. Trimming cost V 0 bases and J 1 base, with 18 bases left between them. CDR3: CASSEYSVSPTLQETQYF. In DNA form, the CDR3 reads TGTGCCAGCAGTGAATATAGTGTTAGCCCTACCCTCCAAGAGACCCAGTACTTC. Full variable domain (remainder filled in from reference TRBV25-1 and TRBJ2-5): EADIYQTPRYLVIGTGKKITLECSQTMGHDKMYWYQQDPGMELHLIHYSYGVNSTEKGDLSSESTVSRIRTEHFPLTLESARPSHTSQYLCASSEYSVSPTLQETQYFGPGTRLLVL.

The CDR3: CASSPQVTSYEQYF. The CDR3 coding sequence is TGTGCCAGCAGTCCTCAGGTGACATCCTACGAGCAGTACTTC. V and J are TRBV7-2 and TRBJ2-7; the D is unclear. Deletions cut 6 bases from V and 1 base from J, with 13 bases between. The CDR3 length is 14 residues. CDR1 and CDR2 from the germline V gene are SGHTA and FQGNSA.

There are a few counts of this clonotype. The V and J genes are TRBV28 and TRBJ1-2; 7 bases match TRBD1. Germline lookup yields CDR1 MDHEN and CDR2 SYDVKM. J lost 2 bases, V lost 6 bases, and 9 bases had no gene match. The CDR3 totals 15 residues. CDR3 in DNA: TGTGCCAGCAGCCCGGGACAGTCCTTGAACTATGGCTACACCTTC. This encodes CASSPGQSLNYGYTF.

The CDR3 protein is CASSSSAKAFF. CDR3 sequence (DNA): TGTGCCAGCAGTTCGTCGGCAAAAGCTTTCTTT. This chain connects TRBV6-2 or TRBV6-3 to TRBJ1-1, with D unclear. Germline V gene data show CDR1 as MNHEY and CDR2 as SVGEGT. This CDR3 spans 11 amino acids. V lost 4 bases to trimming and J lost 9 bases, with 9 bases between them.

V and J are TRBV6-5 and TRBJ2-1, with D possibly TRBD2 on 6 matching bases. The CDR3 has 15 residues. Trimming cost V 4 bases and J 4 bases, with 14 bases left between them. Per germline, CDR1 MNHEY and CDR2 SVGAGI. The CDR3 sequence: CASSSYSGLYNEQFF. Here the CDR3 DNA reads TGTGCCAGCAGTTCCTACTCGGGACTGTACAATGAGCAGTTCTTC.

The genes are TRBV18 and TRBJ2-1, with a tentative D call TRBD1 (6 bases). V gave up 2 bases and J gave up 4 bases, with 15 bases separating them. This CDR3 is built from 16 residues. The germline CDR1 and CDR2 sequences are KGHSH and LQKENI. This CDR3 is CASSPLPGTQYNEQFF. In DNA, the CDR3 is TGTGCCAGCTCACCATTGCCCGGGACACAGTACAATGAGCAGTTCTTC. Together with reference TRBV18 and TRBJ2-1, the CDR3 gives the full variable domain: NAGVMQNPRHLVRRRGQEARLRCSPMKGHSHVYWYRQLPEEGLKFMVYLQKENIIDESGMPKERFSAEFPKEGPSILRIQQVVRGDSAAYFCASSPLPGTQYNEQFFGPGTRLTVL.

This chain uses TRBV5-1 with TRBJ2-5; perhaps TRBD1 as D (5 bases). The CDR3 sequence is 14 residues long. Germline V lookup: CDR1 SGHRS, CDR2 YFSETQ. Trimming pared 4 bases from V and 4 bases from J, leaving 14 bases between. CDR3 DNA: TGCGCCAGCAGCCCCGACAGAATTCGAGAGACCCAGTACTTC. Residues: CASSPDRIRETQYF.

The V gene is TRBV2, the J gene TRBJ2-7; a weak D match, TRBD2 (6 bases). The CDR3 is made up of 16 amino acids. V was shortened by 6 bases and J by 5 bases, with 23 bases between the two germline ends. Germline V CDR1 and CDR2: SNHLY, FYNNEI. CDR3 protein: CASSDPRKMGLDEQYF. As DNA, the CDR3 is TGTGCCAGCAGCGATCCCCGGAAGATGGGACTTGACGAGCAGTACTTC.

Written as DNA, the CDR3 is TGTGCTAGCGGCCCCGGGACAGGCACTTACAATGAGCAGTTCTTC. Translating gives CASGPGTGTYNEQFF. V gene TRBV7-7 combines with J gene TRBJ2-1, with 8 bases that match TRBD1. Germline values: CDR1 SSHAT, CDR2 FNYEAQ (reference sequence). The CDR3 length is 15 residues. Based on the CDR3 plus reference TRBV7-7 and TRBJ2-1, the full variable domain is GAGVSQSPRYKVTKRGQDVTLRCDPISSHATLYWYQQALGQGPEFLTYFNYEAQPDKSGLPSDRFSAERPEGSISTLTIQRTEQRDSAMYRCASGPGTGTYNEQFFGPGTRLTVL.

The V call is TRBV18, the J call TRBJ1-2; D remains unclear. CDR3 length: 14 amino acids. CDR1 and CDR2 from the germline V gene are KGHSH and LQKENI. V was clipped by 1 base and J by 8 bases, with 14 bases between them. CDR3 protein: CASSPRVRLRGYTF. The CDR3 DNA follows: TGTGCCAGCTCACCACGTGTCAGGCTGCGGGGCTACACCTTC.

This clonotype has just a few counts. J is TRBJ1-1 and V is TRBV9; 9 bases map to TRBD1. In germline, CDR1 is SGDLS, CDR2 YYNGEE. This CDR3 region has 18 residues. After removal of 2 bases from V and 4 bases from J, the junction contained 15 bases not matched to a gene. The CDR3 DNA follows: TGTGCCAGCAGCGTCTCCCCGGGACAGGGAGGCCTAGGCACTGAAGCTTTCTTT. Its translation is CASSVSPGQGGLGTEAFF.

This clonotype was found a few times. The V call is TRBV29-1, the J call TRBJ1-2; D is uncertain. The V end lost 6 bases, the J end lost 2 bases, and 10 bases lay between the germline ends. CDR3 length equals 12 residues. Germline loops: CDR1 SQVTM, CDR2 ANQGSEA. The CDR3 loop is CSVQETNYGYTF. CDR3 sequence (DNA): TGCAGCGTACAAGAAACCAACTATGGCTACACCTTC.

This chain joins TRBV7-2 and TRBJ2-3; 9 nucleotides align to TRBD2. The CDR3 extends over 14 amino acids. The V gene's germline CDR1 is SGHTA and CDR2 FQGNSA. Trimming removed 5 bases from V and 8 bases from J; junction bases left unmatched: 8. The DNA for the CDR3 is TGTGCCAGCAGCCCCCCGGCGGGGGGGGGTACGCAGTATTTT. Translated, it gives CASSPPAGGGTQYF.

The chain carries TRBV29-1 and TRBJ2-7; D gene unclear. The V gene's germline CDR1 is SQVTM and CDR2 ANQGSEA. The CDR3 totals 10 residues. The V end lost 4 bases, the J end lost 5 bases, and 6 bases lay between the germline ends. CDR3 residues: CSVVEHEQYF. DNA of the CDR3: TGCAGCGTTGTCGAGCACGAGCAGTACTTC.

This clonotype was counted once. The rearrangement uses TRBV6-1 and TRBJ2-6; D is possibly TRBD1 (6 bases). V lost 2 bases to trimming and J lost 2 bases, with 10 bases between them. From germline, CDR1 is MNHNS and CDR2 SASEGT. CDR3 length: 16 amino acids. This CDR3 reads CASSEPRGAGANVLTF. The CDR3 DNA follows: TGTGCCAGCAGTGAACCCAGGGGAGCTGGGGCCAACGTCCTGACTTTC.

The table lists this clonotype with a few counts. V and J are TRBV4-1 and TRBJ1-2; tentative D call: TRBD1 (5 bases). Per germline, CDR1 MGHRA and CDR2 YSYEKL. This CDR3 comprises 15 residues. Trimming removed 1 base at V and 3 bases at J, with 12 bases between. The DNA for the CDR3 is TGCGCCAGCAGCCAAGTAGTGGGGGGGGACTATGGCTACACCTTC. Translating it yields CASSQVVGGDYGYTF.

This chain links TRBV7-9 with TRBJ1-1; D might be TRBD1 (6 bases). The V gene lost 5 bases and the J gene lost 4 bases, with 17 bases spanning the gap. Germline V gene lookup returns CDR1 SEHNR and CDR2 FQNEAQ (reference sequence). The CDR3 runs to 15 residues. CDR3 sequence: CASSLRGRWGTEAFF. As DNA, the CDR3 is TGTGCCAGCAGCCTGCGGGGGCGTTGGGGCACTGAAGCTTTCTTT.

V is TRBV5-8 and J is TRBJ1-4, with 11 bases fitting TRBD1. CDR1 is SGHTS and CDR2 is YDEGEE in the germline V gene. V lost 4 bases, J lost 7 bases, and 6 bases stayed unmatched. The CDR3 has 15 amino acids. DNA for the CDR3: TGTGCCAGCAGCAGAACCGGGACAGGGGGTGAAAAACTGTTTTTT. Translating gives CASSRTGTGGEKLFF.

This chain connects TRBV7-2 to TRBJ1-2; D not certain. CDR3 length: 13 residues. Germline V CDR1 and CDR2: SGHTA, FQGNSA. Between the trimmed V and J ends, which lost 1 base and 3 bases, there was a span of 6 bases. The CDR3 DNA sequence: TGTGCCAGCAGCTTAGAATCTTACTATGGCTACACCTTC. Its translation is CASSLESYYGYTF. Complete variable domain (other parts from reference TRBV7-2 and TRBJ1-2): GAGVSQSPSNKVTEKGKDVELRCDPISGHTALYWYRQSLGQGLEFLIYFQGNSAPDKSGLPSDRFSAERTGGSVSTLTIQRTQQEDSAVYLCASSLESYYGYTFGSGTRLTVV.

This clonotype was seen only a few times. The chain carries TRBV5-5 and TRBJ1-5; unclear D gene. The V and J ends lost 0 bases and 5 bases respectively, with 9 bases between them. In germline, CDR1 is SGHKS, CDR2 YYEKEE (reference sequence). The CDR3 runs 14 residues. CDR3 sequence reads: CASSLAPEDQPQHF. CDR3 coding DNA: TGTGCCAGCAGCTTGGCCCCGGAAGATCAGCCCCAGCATTTT.

There are a few counts of this clonotype. V usage is TRBV6-6 and J usage is TRBJ1-2, with D possibly TRBD1 on 6 matching bases. This CDR3 spans 17 amino acids. Germline-derived CDR1 and CDR2 are MNHNY and SVGAGI (reference sequence). V was trimmed by 1 base and J by 6 bases, leaving 21 bases between them. For the CDR3, the DNA is TGTGCCAGCAGTTACTTCTTAAGGGGGGGCGCGATAGATGGCTACACCTTC. Translation gives CASSYFLRGGAIDGYTF.

The CDR3 DNA sequence: TGTGCCAGCAGTCTGGGGGGGGCTCTGGTCTACGAGCAGTACTTC. It codes for CASSLGGALVYEQYF. The chain joins TRBV7-3 to TRBJ2-7; D is perhaps TRBD2 (7 bases). V gave up 6 bases and J gave up 3 bases, with 18 bases separating them. The germline V gene encodes CDR1 SGHTA and CDR2 FQGTGA. This CDR3 has 15 amino acids. The variable domain in full, with the rest retrieved from reference TRBV7-3 and TRBJ2-7, is GAGVSQTPSNKVTEKGKYVELRCDPISGHTALYWYRQSLGQGPEFLIYFQGTGAADDSGLPNDRFFAVRPEGSVSTLKIQRTERGDSAVYLCASSLGGALVYEQYFGPGTRLTVT.

The chain couples TRBV5-1 to TRBJ2-1; possibly TRBD2 for D (6 bases). The V end lost 4 bases, the J end lost 5 bases, and 16 bases lay between the germline ends. Germline CDR1 SGHRS, CDR2 YFSETQ. The CDR3 runs 15 residues. The CDR3 bases are TGCGCCAGCAGCCCCTTACGGGGGTATAACAATGAGCAGTTCTTC. As protein: CASSPLRGYNNEQFF.

This clonotype came up a few times. This chain joins TRBV6-5 and TRBJ1-2, with D perhaps matching TRBD1 (6 bases). The V end was cut by 6 bases, the J end by 8 bases, with 22 bases between. CDR1 and CDR2 from the germline V gene are MNHEY and SVGAGI. This CDR3 has 15 amino acids. CDR3 nucleotides: TGTGCCAGCAGCCCCAGCGCCGTAATGACAGGCGGCTACACCTTC. Its translation: CASSPSAVMTGGYTF.